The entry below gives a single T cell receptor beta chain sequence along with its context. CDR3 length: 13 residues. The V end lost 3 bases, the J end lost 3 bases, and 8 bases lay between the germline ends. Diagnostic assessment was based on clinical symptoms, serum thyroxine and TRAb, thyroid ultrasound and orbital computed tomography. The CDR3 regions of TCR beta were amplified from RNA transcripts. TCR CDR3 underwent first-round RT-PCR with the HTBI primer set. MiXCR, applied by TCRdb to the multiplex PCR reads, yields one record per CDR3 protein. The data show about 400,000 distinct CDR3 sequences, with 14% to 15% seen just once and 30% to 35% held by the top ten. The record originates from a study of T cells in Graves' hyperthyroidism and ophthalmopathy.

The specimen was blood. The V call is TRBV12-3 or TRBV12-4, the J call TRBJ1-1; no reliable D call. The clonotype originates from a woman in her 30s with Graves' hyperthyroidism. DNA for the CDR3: TGTGCCAGCAGTTTTTGGGAGGACACTGAAGCTTTCTTT. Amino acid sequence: CASSFWEDTEAFF.